A selection of T cell receptor beta chains follows, all from one sample in a study of T cell responses to AZD1222 COVID-19 vaccine. Only in-frame clones appear in the TCRdb table, and some are missing; sequencing was by immunoSEQ multiplex PCR. The sample comprises over 120,000 clones, roughly 85% of which are singletons, and 7.5% to 8.5% rests with the top ten. The source was peripheral blood, collected on day 0 of AZD1222 vaccination. These receptors all come from an adult in good health. Each CDR3 is given with its conserved first and last residue. D genes are given only for firm matches. Clone size is not always given. Where it is, it says once, few, many or a class for expanded clones.

>.|.|TRBJ1-2|TRBV29-1
CSVGQAVGYTF
TGCAGCGTAGGCCAGGCGGTGGGCTACACCTTC
>TRBD1|.|TRBJ2-3|TRBV27
CASSPYRQGWGTADTQYF
TGTGCCAGCAGTCCCTATAGACAGGGTTGGGGAACGGCTGATACGCAGTATTTT
>.|.|TRBJ2-3|TRBV14
CASSQDVAGAQDTQYF
TGTGCCAGCAGCCAAGACGTGGCCGGGGCTCAAGATACGCAGTATTTT
>TRBD1|.|TRBJ2-2|TRBV7-2
CASSLRTGGSTGELFF
TGTGCCAGCAGCTTAAGGACAGGGGGCAGCACCGGGGAGCTGTTTTTT
>TRBD2|.|TRBJ2-1|TRBV18
CASSPGGLVRPGGNEQFF
TGTGCCAGCTCACCAGGAGGACTAGTTCGGCCGGGAGGCAATGAGCAGTTCTTC
>TRBD1|.|TRBJ2-5|TRBV6-5
CASTEIQGVETQYF
TGTGCCAGCACCGAGATACAGGGGGTAGAGACCCAGTACTTC
>.|.|TRBJ2-5|TRBV5-1
CASSLGSGTRGETQYF
TGCGCCAGCAGCTTAGGTTCCGGGACCAGGGGAGAGACCCAGTACTTC
>TRBD1|.|TRBJ1-6|TRBV12-3/TRBV12-4
CASRGDRSSPLHF
TGTGCCAGCAGGGGGGACAGGTCTTCACCCCTCCACTTT
>TRBD2|.|TRBJ2-1|TRBV20-1
CSASTLAGTRGEQFF
TGCAGTGCTAGTACGCTAGCGGGAACCCGGGGTGAGCAGTTCTTC
>.|.|TRBJ2-7|TRBV6-2/TRBV6-3
CASSYTPTYEQYF
TGTGCCAGCAGTTACACACCCACCTACGAGCAGTACTTC
>TRBD2|once|TRBJ2-3|TRBV7-2
CASSLRRSGVRGDTQYF
TGTGCCAGCAGCTTACGGCGTAGCGGGGTCCGCGGGGATACGCAGTATTTT
>.|.|TRBJ2-7|TRBV3-1/TRBV3-2
CASSRGFEQYF
TGTGCCAGCAGCCGGGGGTTCGAGCAGTACTTC
>TRBD2|.|TRBJ2-3|TRBV30
CAWSLTSGTDTQYF
TGTGCCTGGAGCCTGACTAGCGGCACAGATACGCAGTATTTT
>TRBD2|.|TRBJ2-5|TRBV7-9
CASSLGGVLETQYF
TGTGCCAGCAGCTTGGGAGGGGTGTTAGAGACCCAGTACTTC
>.|.|TRBJ2-7|TRBV6-6
CASSYGGLNEQYF
TGTGCCAGCAGTTACGGGGGGCTAAATGAGCAGTACTTC
>TRBD1|.|TRBJ2-7|TRBV7-9
CASRGTGPHYEQYF
TGTGCCAGCAGGGGGACAGGGCCCCACTACGAGCAGTACTTC
>.|.|TRBJ2-7|TRBV11-3
CASSLSTGSYEQYF
TGTGCCAGCAGCCTATCGACAGGCTCCTACGAGCAGTACTTC
>.|.|TRBJ2-4|TRBV27
CASSPFANIQYF
TGTGCCAGCAGCCCCTTTGCAAACATTCAGTACTTC
>TRBD2|once|TRBJ2-7|TRBV9
CASSVRPGLAPYEQYF
TGTGCCAGCAGCGTCCGTCCGGGACTAGCGCCCTACGAGCAGTACTTC
>TRBD2|.|TRBJ2-1|TRBV6-5
CASSYSLAGNNEQFF
TGTGCCAGCAGTTACAGTCTAGCGGGCAACAATGAGCAGTTCTTC